The entry that follows covers one T cell receptor beta chain sequence. The data belong to a study of cytomegalovirus exposure and HLA in healthy donors. Turning to the study itself: The same platform was used for the 130 or so validation repertoires as for the roughly 670 first-cohort repertoires, as reported in a later analysis.

Germline CDR1 KGHSH, CDR2 LQKENI. The V gene lost 6 bases and the J gene lost 3 bases, with 9 bases spanning the gap. The CDR3 sequence is 13 residues long. These donors were members of the approximately 110-subject validation cohort, a group separate from the roughly 670-subject first cohort. Sequencing was performed with immunoSEQ multiplex PCR; in TCRdb, only in-frame clones are kept and a portion is missing. The sample carries 200,000 to 250,000 clones, more than 75% recorded once. The chain recombines TRBV18 with TRBJ2-1; no clear D. The sequence came from a woman aged 18-29 years in good health and CMV-seropositive. Sequencing was performed on PBMCs. The CDR3 here is CASSYLSYNEQFF. CDR3 in DNA: TGTGCCAGCTCCTATCTGAGCTACAATGAGCAGTTCTTC.